One and the same sample provided the 2 T cell receptor beta chains below, sequenced in a study of blood T cells in healthy people across ages (dated by TCRdb to between 2014 and 2017). Libraries were constructed by 5' RACE. TCRdb records Illumina HiSeq 2500 as the sequencer. A second PCR of about 7 to 12 cycles was run with a J-beta primer mix and a sample-barcoded 5' primer. Using fastp trimming at Q25 and MiXCR clonotype assembly, TCRdb reanalyzed the public sequencing data and kept in-frame beta chains. Every CDR3 protein is listed once, alongside the most common genes and DNA of its rows. The sample table contains 650,000 to 1,000,000 distinct CDR3 sequences; only one count was recorded for about 36% of them. The top ten clones comprise 10% to 15% of the sample. Sequencing was performed on blood. The source is a man in his late teens or twenties in good health.

This clonotype was recorded many times. DNA of the CDR3: TGTGCCAGCGGGGGACTAAAGAACAATGAGCAGTTCTTC. It encodes CASGGLKNNEQFF. V and J are TRBV11-1 and TRBJ2-1, with 7 bases identical to TRBD2. Germline V gene data show CDR1 as SGHAT and CDR2 as FQDESV (reference sequence). The CDR3 contains 13 residues. V shed 8 bases and J 5 bases; nucleotides not matched to a gene: 6.

This clonotype was seen more than once but under ten times. The genes are TRBV20-1 and TRBJ2-1; 15 nucleotides match TRBD2. V dropped 0 bases and J dropped 4; count of bases not matched to a gene: 7. The CDR3 spans 18 residues. Per the germline V gene, CDR1 is DFQATT and CDR2 is SNEGSKA (reference sequence). CDR3 bases: TGCAGTGCTAGAGATAAAGGACTAGCGGGGGGGCCGTACAATGAGCAGTTCTTC. As protein: CSARDKGLAGGPYNEQFF.